This entry lists 20 T cell receptor beta chains sequenced from one sample in a study of T cells in Graves' hyperthyroidism and ophthalmopathy. RNA transcripts provided the source from which TCR beta CDR3 regions were amplified. An initial round of RT-PCR targeting the TCR CDR3 relied on the HTBI primer set. MiXCR, run by TCRdb on the multiplex PCR reads, gives a single entry per CDR3 protein. Of a few hundred thousand distinct CDR3 sequences in the sample, 20% to 25% were seen once. Input material: blood. Every receptor here comes from a man between 18 and 35 years old with Graves' hyperthyroidism.

This clonotype was observed a single time. A single base separates this from a much larger clone, so it may be a read error. The chain links TRBV5-1 to TRBJ2-5; 13 nucleotides line up with TRBD2. CDR1 and CDR2 from the germline V gene are SGHRS and YFSETQ. After removal of 4 bases from V and 7 bases from J, the junction contained 10 bases not matched to a gene. This CDR3 is 16 amino acids long. CDR3 bases: TGCGCCAGCAGCCAGGGACTAGCGGGACCCTGGGGGACCCAGTACTTC. It specifies CASSQGLAGPWGTQYF.

This clonotype was seen at least ten times. The chain recombines TRBV10-3 with TRBJ1-2; the D gene is possibly TRBD1 (6 bases). V was shortened by 4 bases and J by 8 bases, with 17 bases between the two germline ends. The germline CDR1 and CDR2 sequences are ENHRY and SYGVKD. The CDR3 spans 14 residues. The CDR3 spells CAISGGLPGGGYTF. The CDR3 bases are TGTGCCATCAGTGGGGGGCTACCCGGTGGAGGCTACACCTTC.

The J gene is TRBJ2-5, the V gene TRBV9, with 12 bases lining up with TRBD1. Germline trimming cut 3 bases from V and 5 bases from J; bases unmatched to any gene: 5. The CDR3 consists of 15 residues. Germline V gene sequence: CDR1 SGDLS, CDR2 YYNGEE. The CDR3 is CASSAGQGAGETQYF. The DNA for the CDR3 is TGTGCCAGCAGCGCGGGACAGGGGGCCGGGGAGACCCAGTACTTC.

This clonotype was found many times. The V and J genes are TRBV29-1 and TRBJ1-2; perhaps TRBD1 as D (6 bases). The germline gives CDR1 SQVTM, CDR2 ANQGSEA. The CDR3 loop spans 13 amino acids. Trimming pared 4 bases from V and 5 bases from J, leaving 14 bases between. The CDR3 DNA follows: TGCAGCGTTGGGACAGTTGAGGATTATGGCTACACCTTC. It is translated as CSVGTVEDYGYTF. Complete variable domain (other parts from reference TRBV29-1 and TRBJ1-2): SAVISQKPSRDICQRGTSLTIQCQVDSQVTMMFWYRQQPGQSLTLIATANQGSEATYESGFVIDKFPISRPNLTFSTLTVSNMSPEDSSIYLCSVGTVEDYGYTFGSGTRLTVV.

The chain has TRBV27 and TRBJ2-7; D perhaps matches TRBD2 (6 bases). Germline V gene lookup returns CDR1 MNHEY and CDR2 SMNVEV (reference sequence). Trimming cost V 4 bases and J 7 bases, with 11 bases left between them. This CDR3 is built from 12 residues. The CDR3 DNA reads as TGTGCCAGCAGTTCGGGAGTTAGGGAGCAGTACTTC. Protein product: CASSSGVREQYF.

Ten or more counts support this clonotype. This chain links TRBV5-6 with TRBJ2-7, with a tentative D call TRBD1 (5 bases). The germline gives CDR1 SGHDT, CDR2 YYEEEE. The V and J ends lost 4 bases and 6 bases respectively, with 11 bases between them. This CDR3 region has 12 residues. CDR3 nucleotide sequence: TGTGCCAGCAGCAGGGGTCATCCCGAGCAGTACTTC. It encodes CASSRGHPEQYF.

This clonotype has at least ten counts. This chain uses TRBV20-1 with TRBJ1-1; 9 positions match TRBD1. Per the germline V gene, CDR1 is DFQATT and CDR2 is SNEGSKA (reference sequence). The CDR3 is 15 amino acids. V was clipped by 6 bases and J by 4 bases; unmatched bases: 12. The CDR3 sequence is CSARKDRGTFTEAFF. The CDR3 region has the DNA TGCAGTGCCAGGAAAGACAGGGGGACCTTCACTGAAGCTTTCTTT.

The rearrangement joins TRBV2 to TRBJ2-7; the D gene is possibly TRBD1 (5 bases). Trimming removed 10 bases at V and 2 bases at J, with 12 bases between. The CDR3 totals 12 residues. Looked up from germline, CDR1 is SNHLY and CDR2 is FYNNEI. The DNA for the CDR3 is TGTGCCAACAAAGGACACGCCTACGAGCAGTACTTC. This encodes CANKGHAYEQYF.

This clonotype was recorded many times. The chain carries TRBV5-8 and TRBJ1-1; TRBD1 is a possible D gene (6 bases). CDR1 is SGHTS and CDR2 is YDEGEE in the germline V gene. CDR3 length: 14 residues. V was clipped by 4 bases and J by 11 bases, with 21 bases between them. DNA of the CDR3: TGTGCCAGCAGCCTCCAGGGGTTCCGCGAAGAGGCTTTCTTT. Amino acids: CASSLQGFREEAFF.

A note on this clonotype: A read error may explain this, as a much larger clone is one base away. The conserved phenylalanine or tryptophan normally closing the CDR3 is absent here, so this likely arose from a read error. The chain has TRBV29-1 and TRBJ2-5, with D perhaps assigned TRBD1 or TRBD2 (6 bases each). The V gene's germline CDR1 is SQVTM and CDR2 ANQGSEA. The CDR3 extends over 14 amino acids. The ends were cut back, 7 bases at V and 4 bases at J, with 19 bases in the middle. CDR3 sequence reads: CSAMTGSGVETQYL. CDR3 in DNA: TGCAGCGCAATGACAGGATCGGGAGTAGAGACCCAGTACCTC.

In this sample, this clonotype turned up many times. The rearrangement uses TRBV28 and TRBJ1-6; a weak D match, TRBD1 (5 bases). The ends were cut back, 6 bases at V and 8 bases at J, with 8 bases in the middle. CDR3 length: 12 residues. CDR1 and CDR2 (germline): MDHEN, SYDVKM. This CDR3 is CASSRGYSPLHF. CDR3 coding DNA: TGTGCCAGCAGCCGGGGGTATTCACCCCTCCACTTT. Variable domain in full (rest from reference TRBV28 and TRBJ1-6): DVKVTQSSRYLVKRTGEKVFLECVQDMDHENMFWYRQDPGLGLRLIYFSYDVKMKEKGDIPEGYSVSREKKERFSLILESASTNQTSMYLCASSRGYSPLHFGNGTRLTVT.

The V gene is TRBV24-1, the J gene TRBJ2-7, with D perhaps TRBD1 (6 bases). Germline values: CDR1 KGHDR, CDR2 SFDVKD. The V end lost 4 bases, the J end lost 6 bases, and 15 bases lay between the germline ends. The CDR3 runs 14 residues. CDR3 DNA: TGTGCCACCAGTGAAACAGGGACGAGGGGCGAGCAGTACTTC. It codes for CATSETGTRGEQYF.

This clonotype was found many times. V usage is TRBV20-1 and J usage is TRBJ2-7; 10 nucleotides align to TRBD1. The CDR3 covers 13 residues. Germline loops: CDR1 DFQATT, CDR2 SNEGSKA (reference sequence). With 1 base clipped from V and 10 bases from J, the junction kept 7 bases outside the gene matches. Here the CDR3 reads CSARASGTGDQYF. CDR3 bases: TGCAGTGCTAGAGCCTCCGGGACAGGGGATCAGTACTTC.

The J gene is TRBJ2-7, the V gene TRBV12-3 or TRBV12-4; possible D gene TRBD1, 6 bases. This CDR3 is built from 13 residues. The V gene lost 5 bases and the J gene lost 6 bases, with 14 bases spanning the gap. CDR3 region: CASSPPGQSEQYF. CDR3 in DNA: TGTGCCAGCAGTCCCCCCGGACAGAGCGAGCAGTACTTC.

This chain connects TRBV2 to TRBJ2-5; D possibly matches TRBD1 or TRBD2 (5 bases each). Trimming left V 5 bases short and J 6 bases short, with 22 bases between. This CDR3 is 16 amino acids long. The V gene's germline CDR1 is SNHLY and CDR2 FYNNEI. The DNA for the CDR3 is TGTGCCAGCAGTACACCCGGGACGGGGTCATCAAAGACCCAGTACTTC. Its protein is CASSTPGTGSSKTQYF.

This clonotype was observed at least ten times. The V gene is TRBV6-5, the J gene TRBJ1-3; D call uncertain. Trimming cost V 2 bases and J 8 bases, with 4 bases left between them. CDR3 length: 11 residues. CDR1 MNHEY and CDR2 SVGAGI come from the germline V gene. Here the CDR3 reads CASSYKDTIYF. CDR3 nucleotides: TGTGCCAGCAGTTACAAGGACACCATATATTTT.

The chain links TRBV5-1 to TRBJ2-5; 7 bases are a match to TRBD2. There are 15 residues in the CDR3. V lost 2 bases to trimming and J lost 1 base; unmatched junction nucleotides: 5. Germline V gene sequence: CDR1 SGHRS, CDR2 YFSETQ. The CDR3 sequence is CASSFRGGSQETQYF. The CDR3 bases are TGCGCCAGCAGCTTCCGCGGGGGTAGCCAAGAGACCCAGTACTTC. Supplemented by reference TRBV5-1 and TRBJ2-5, the full variable domain reads KAGVTQTPRYLIKTRGQQVTLSCSPISGHRSVSWYQQTPGQGLQFLFEYFSETQRNKGNFPGRFSGRQFSNSRSEMNVSTLELGDSALYLCASSFRGGSQETQYFGPGTRLLVL.

This clonotype was seen ten or more times. The chain has TRBV29-1 and TRBJ1-1; D is ambiguous. The CDR3 spans 12 residues. V lost 6 bases, J lost 1 base, and 9 bases lay in between. Per the germline V gene, CDR1 is SQVTM and CDR2 is ANQGSEA. CDR3 sequence (DNA): TGCAGCGTCCGCTTTGCGAACACTGAAGCTTTCTTT. It encodes CSVRFANTEAFF.

The sample holds many counts of this clonotype. The chain employs TRBV28 and TRBJ2-7; maybe TRBD1 (6 bases). The ends were cut back, 4 bases at V and 7 bases at J, with 8 bases in the middle. The V gene's germline CDR1 is MDHEN and CDR2 SYDVKM. The CDR3 sequence is 11 residues long. This CDR3 reads CASSSGVEQYF. CDR3 sequence (DNA): TGTGCCAGCAGTTCAGGGGTAGAGCAGTACTTC.

In its sample, this clonotype was seen many times. Here the CDR3 DNA reads TGCGCCAGCAGCATCCGGTCGCCCGCCACTGAAGCTTTCTTT. It specifies CASSIRSPATEAFF. V usage is TRBV5-1 and J usage is TRBJ1-1; D uncertain. Deletions cut 4 bases from V and 4 bases from J, with 14 bases between. Germline CDR1 SGHRS, CDR2 YFSETQ. This CDR3 is built from 14 residues.